What follows is one TCR beta chain and its context. The source of the sample is a study of blood T cell repertoires in COVID-19. As for the study in general: There were acute and convalescent COVID-19 samples, and they came from the United States, Italy and Spain. PBMCs, B-cell-depleted T cells, or T cells provided the cDNA or gDNA that made up the material.

Using immunoSEQ multiplex PCR, the repertoire was profiled, and TCRdb retains in-frame clones only, with some absent. The table records 71,000 or so clones, roughly nine tenths of them present only once. CDR1 is SGHNT and CDR2 is YYREEE in the germline V gene (reference sequence). The CDR3 totals 15 residues. With V trimmed by 5 bases and J by 0 bases, 8 bases remained unmatched. The receptor comes from an elderly man in a cohort sampled during active COVID-19. Sequencing used peripheral blood. The gene calls are TRBV5-4 and TRBJ2-7; 7 bases fit TRBD1. CDR3 nucleotide sequence: TGTGCCAGCAGTCTTCCGGGACAGTCCTCCTACGAGCAGTACTTC. Translating it yields CASSLPGQSSYEQYF.